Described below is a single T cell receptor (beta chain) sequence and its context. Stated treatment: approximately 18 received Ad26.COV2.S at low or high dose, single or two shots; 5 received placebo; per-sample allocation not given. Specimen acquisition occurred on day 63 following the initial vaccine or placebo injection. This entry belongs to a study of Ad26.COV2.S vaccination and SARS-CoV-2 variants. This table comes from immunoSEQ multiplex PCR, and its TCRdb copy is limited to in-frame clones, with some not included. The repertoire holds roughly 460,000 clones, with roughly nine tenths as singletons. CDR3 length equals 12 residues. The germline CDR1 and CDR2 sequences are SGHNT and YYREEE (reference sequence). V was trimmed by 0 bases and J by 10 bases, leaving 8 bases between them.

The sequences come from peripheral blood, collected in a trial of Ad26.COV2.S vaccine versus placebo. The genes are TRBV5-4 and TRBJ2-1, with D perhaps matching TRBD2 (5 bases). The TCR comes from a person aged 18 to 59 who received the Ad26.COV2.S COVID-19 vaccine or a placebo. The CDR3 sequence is CASSLDPSEQFF. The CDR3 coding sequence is TGTGCCAGCAGCTTGGATCCTAGCGAGCAGTTCTTC.